This T cell receptor (beta chain) originates from a study of early T cells in non-severe SARS-CoV-2 infection. Tagging with unique molecular identifiers was applied to individual cDNA molecules. TCRdb itself ran the 5' RACE reads through MiXCR, one entry per CDR3 protein. The sample holds roughly 47,000 distinct CDR3 sequences, about 23% seen once. This clonotype was observed a few times. The CDR3 spans 15 residues. Trimming took off 2 bases at V and 6 bases at J, with 15 bases between the two ends. Germline CDR1 SGDLS, CDR2 YYNGEE. The receptor was derived from an adult who was a healthcare worker with PCR-confirmed SARS-CoV-2 infection or an uninfected control (not recorded which). The material sequenced was whole blood, taken at baseline. The chain carries TRBV9 and TRBJ2-4, with D perhaps matching TRBD2 (7 bases). DNA for the CDR3: TGTGCCAGCAGCGTGGGAGGGGGTCCGGCAAACATTCAGTACTTC. It translates to CASSVGGGPANIQYF.